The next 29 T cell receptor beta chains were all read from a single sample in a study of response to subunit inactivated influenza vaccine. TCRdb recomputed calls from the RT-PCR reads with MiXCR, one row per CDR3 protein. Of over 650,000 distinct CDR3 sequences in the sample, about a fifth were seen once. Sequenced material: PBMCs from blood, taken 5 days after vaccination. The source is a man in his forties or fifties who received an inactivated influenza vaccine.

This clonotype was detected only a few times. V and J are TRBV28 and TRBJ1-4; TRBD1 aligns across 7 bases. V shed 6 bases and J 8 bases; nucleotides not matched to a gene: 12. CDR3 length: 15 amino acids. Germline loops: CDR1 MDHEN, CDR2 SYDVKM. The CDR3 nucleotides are TGTGCCAGCAGGAAACTGACAGGGATGAACGAAAAACTGTTTTTT. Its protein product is CASRKLTGMNEKLFF.

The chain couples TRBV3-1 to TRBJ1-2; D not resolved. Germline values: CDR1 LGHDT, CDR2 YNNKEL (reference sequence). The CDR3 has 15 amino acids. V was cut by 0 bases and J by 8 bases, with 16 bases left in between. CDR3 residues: CASSQDPASRAGYTF. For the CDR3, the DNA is TGTGCCAGCAGCCAAGATCCTGCATCCCGGGCAGGCTACACCTTC. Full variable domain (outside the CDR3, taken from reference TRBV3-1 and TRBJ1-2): DTAVSQTPKYLVTQMGNDKSIKCEQNLGHDTMYWYKQDSKKFLKIMFSYNNKELIINETVPNRFSPKSPDKAHLNLHINSLELGDSAVYFCASSQDPASRAGYTFGSGTRLTVV.

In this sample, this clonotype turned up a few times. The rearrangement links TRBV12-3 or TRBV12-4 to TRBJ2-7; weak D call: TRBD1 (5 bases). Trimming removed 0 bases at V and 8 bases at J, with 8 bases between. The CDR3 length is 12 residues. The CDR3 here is CASSLAGEKQYF. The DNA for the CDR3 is TGTGCCAGCAGTTTAGCAGGGGAAAAGCAGTACTTC.

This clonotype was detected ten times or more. CDR3 sequence: CASSRGYEQYF. In DNA form, the CDR3 reads TGTGCCAGCAGCCGAGGCTACGAGCAGTACTTC. The rearrangement links TRBV12-3 or TRBV12-4 to TRBJ2-7; D gene ambiguous. CDR3 length: 11 residues. The germline V and J ends were trimmed by 6 bases and 3 bases, with 6 bases remaining between them.

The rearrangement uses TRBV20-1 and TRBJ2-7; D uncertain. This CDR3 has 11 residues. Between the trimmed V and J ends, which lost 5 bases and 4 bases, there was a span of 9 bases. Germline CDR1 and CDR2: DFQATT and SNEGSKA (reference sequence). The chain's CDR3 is CSAGTGYEQYF. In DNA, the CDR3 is TGCAGTGCTGGTACGGGTTACGAGCAGTACTTC.

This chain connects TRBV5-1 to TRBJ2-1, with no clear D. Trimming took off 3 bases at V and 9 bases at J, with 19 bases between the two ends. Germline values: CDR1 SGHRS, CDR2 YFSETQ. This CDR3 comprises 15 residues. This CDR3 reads CASSSATGLFGEQFF. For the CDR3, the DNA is TGCGCCAGCAGCTCGGCCACCGGGTTGTTCGGTGAGCAGTTCTTC. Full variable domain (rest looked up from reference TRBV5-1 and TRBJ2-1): KAGVTQTPRYLIKTRGQQVTLSCSPISGHRSVSWYQQTPGQGLQFLFEYFSETQRNKGNFPGRFSGRQFSNSRSEMNVSTLELGDSALYLCASSSATGLFGEQFFGPGTRLTVL.

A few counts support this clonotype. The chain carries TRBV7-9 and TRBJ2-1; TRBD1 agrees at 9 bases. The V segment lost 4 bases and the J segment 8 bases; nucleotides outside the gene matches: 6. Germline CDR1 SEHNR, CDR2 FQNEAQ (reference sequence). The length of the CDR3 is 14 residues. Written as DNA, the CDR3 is TGTGCCAGCAGCTATGACAGGGGGTACTATGAGCAGTTCTTC. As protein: CASSYDRGYYEQFF. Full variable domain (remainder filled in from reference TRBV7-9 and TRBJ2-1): DTGVSQNPRHKITKRGQNVTFRCDPISEHNRLYWYRQTLGQGPEFLTYFQNEAQLEKSRLLSDRFSAERPKGSFSTLEIQRTEQGDSAMYLCASSYDRGYYEQFFGPGTRLTVL.

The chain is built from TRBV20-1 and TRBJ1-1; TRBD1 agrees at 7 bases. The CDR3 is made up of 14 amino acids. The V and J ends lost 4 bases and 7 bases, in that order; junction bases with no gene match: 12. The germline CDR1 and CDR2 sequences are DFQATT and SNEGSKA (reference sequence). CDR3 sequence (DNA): TGCAGTGCTACGGGAACAGGGGCCGCGGGTGAAGCTTTCTTT. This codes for CSATGTGAAGEAFF.

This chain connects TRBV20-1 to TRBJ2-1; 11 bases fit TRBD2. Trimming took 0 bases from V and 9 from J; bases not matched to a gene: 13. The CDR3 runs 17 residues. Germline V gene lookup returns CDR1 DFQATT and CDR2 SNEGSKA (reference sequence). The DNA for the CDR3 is TGCAGTGCTAGAGATATTCCTACTAGCGGGAGCAAGTTTGAGCAGTTCTTC. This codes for CSARDIPTSGSKFEQFF.

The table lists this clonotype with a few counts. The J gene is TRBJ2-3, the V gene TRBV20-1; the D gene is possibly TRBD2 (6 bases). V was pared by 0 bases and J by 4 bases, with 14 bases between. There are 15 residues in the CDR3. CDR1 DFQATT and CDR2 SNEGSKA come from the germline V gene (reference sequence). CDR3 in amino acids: CSARDGGGLADTQYF. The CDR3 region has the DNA TGCAGTGCTAGAGATGGGGGAGGCCTCGCAGATACGCAGTATTTT.

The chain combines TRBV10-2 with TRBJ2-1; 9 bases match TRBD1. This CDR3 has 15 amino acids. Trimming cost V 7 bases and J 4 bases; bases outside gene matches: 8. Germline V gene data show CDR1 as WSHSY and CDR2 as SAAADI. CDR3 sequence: CASTPPGTGYNEQFF. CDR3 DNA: TGCGCCAGCACCCCCCCGGGGACAGGGTACAATGAGCAGTTCTTC.

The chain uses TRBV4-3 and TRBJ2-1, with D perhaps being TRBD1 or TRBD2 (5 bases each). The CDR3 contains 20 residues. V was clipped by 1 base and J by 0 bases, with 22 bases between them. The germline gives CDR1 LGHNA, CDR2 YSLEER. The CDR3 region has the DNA TGCGCCAGCAGCCAAGGTCCCGGGACCGCTCTTGACAGCTCCTACAATGAGCAGTTCTTC. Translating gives CASSQGPGTALDSSYNEQFF.

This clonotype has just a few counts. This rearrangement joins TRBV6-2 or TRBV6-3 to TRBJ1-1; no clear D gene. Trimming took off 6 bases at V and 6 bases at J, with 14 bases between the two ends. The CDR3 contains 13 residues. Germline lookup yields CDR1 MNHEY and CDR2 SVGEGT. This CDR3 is CASSPGAIAEAFF. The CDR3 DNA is TGTGCCAGCAGCCCCGGTGCGATCGCTGAAGCTTTCTTT.

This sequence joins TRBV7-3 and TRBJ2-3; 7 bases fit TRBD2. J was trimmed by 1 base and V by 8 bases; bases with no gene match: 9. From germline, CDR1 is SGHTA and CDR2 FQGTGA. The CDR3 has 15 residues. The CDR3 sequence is CASSPTGGRTDTQYF. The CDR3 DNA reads TGTGCCAGCTCTCCAACGGGGGGTCGCACAGATACGCAGTATTTT.

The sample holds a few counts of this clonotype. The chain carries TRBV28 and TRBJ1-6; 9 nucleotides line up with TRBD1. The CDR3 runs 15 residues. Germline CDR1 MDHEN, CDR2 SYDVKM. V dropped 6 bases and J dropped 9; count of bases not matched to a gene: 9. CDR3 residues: CASRSPGQGGSPLHF. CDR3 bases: TGTGCCAGCAGAAGCCCGGGACAGGGTGGTTCACCCCTCCACTTT. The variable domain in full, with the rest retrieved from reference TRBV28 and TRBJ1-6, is DVKVTQSSRYLVKRTGEKVFLECVQDMDHENMFWYRQDPGLGLRLIYFSYDVKMKEKGDIPEGYSVSREKKERFSLILESASTNQTSMYLCASRSPGQGGSPLHFGNGTRLTVT.

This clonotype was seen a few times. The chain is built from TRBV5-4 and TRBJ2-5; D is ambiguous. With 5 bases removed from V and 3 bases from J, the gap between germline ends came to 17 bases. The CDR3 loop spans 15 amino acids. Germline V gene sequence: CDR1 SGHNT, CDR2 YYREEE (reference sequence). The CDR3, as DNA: TGTGCCAGCAGGGGCGTAGGCCTAGGAGAAGAGACCCAGTACTTC. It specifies CASRGVGLGEETQYF.

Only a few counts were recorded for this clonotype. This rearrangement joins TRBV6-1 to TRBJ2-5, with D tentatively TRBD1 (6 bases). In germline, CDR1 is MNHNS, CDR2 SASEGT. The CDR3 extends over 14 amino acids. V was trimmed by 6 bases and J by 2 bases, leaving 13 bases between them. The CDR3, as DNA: TGTGCCAGCAGAGGACCACAGGGACAAGAGACCCAGTACTTC. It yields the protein CASRGPQGQETQYF.

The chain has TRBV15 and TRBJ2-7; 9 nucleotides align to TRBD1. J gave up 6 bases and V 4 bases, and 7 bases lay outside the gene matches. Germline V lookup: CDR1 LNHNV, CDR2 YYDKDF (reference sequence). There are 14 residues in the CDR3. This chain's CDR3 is CATSIRQGVSEQYF. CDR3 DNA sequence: TGTGCCACCAGCATAAGACAGGGGGTTAGCGAGCAGTACTTC.

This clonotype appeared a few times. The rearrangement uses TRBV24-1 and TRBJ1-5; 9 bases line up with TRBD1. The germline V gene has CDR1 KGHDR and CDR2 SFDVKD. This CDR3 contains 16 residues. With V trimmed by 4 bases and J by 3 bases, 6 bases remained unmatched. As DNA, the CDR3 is TGTGCCACCAGTGACTCAACAGGGGGCTCCAATCAGCCCCAGCATTTT. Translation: CATSDSTGGSNQPQHF.

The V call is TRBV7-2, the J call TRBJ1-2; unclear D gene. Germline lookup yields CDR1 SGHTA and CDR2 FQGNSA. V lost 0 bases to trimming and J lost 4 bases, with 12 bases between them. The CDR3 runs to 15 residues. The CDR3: CASSLAGGNRYGYTF. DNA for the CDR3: TGTGCCAGCAGCTTAGCGGGAGGGAATCGCTATGGCTACACCTTC.

The CDR3 nucleotides read TGTGCCACCAGTGATTCGACTCGGGGGAACCTAAAGACCCAGTACTTC. Amino acid sequence: CATSDSTRGNLKTQYF. This rearrangement joins TRBV24-1 to TRBJ2-5, with D perhaps matching TRBD2 (6 bases). Trimming left V 2 bases short and J 6 bases short, with 18 bases between. Germline-derived CDR1 and CDR2 are KGHDR and SFDVKD. CDR3 length: 16 residues.

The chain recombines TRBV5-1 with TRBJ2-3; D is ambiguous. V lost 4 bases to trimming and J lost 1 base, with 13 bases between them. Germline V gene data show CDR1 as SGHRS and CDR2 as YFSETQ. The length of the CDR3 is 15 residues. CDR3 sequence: CASSLLGVGTDTQYF. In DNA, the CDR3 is TGCGCCAGCAGCCTCCTTGGGGTCGGCACAGATACGCAGTATTTT.

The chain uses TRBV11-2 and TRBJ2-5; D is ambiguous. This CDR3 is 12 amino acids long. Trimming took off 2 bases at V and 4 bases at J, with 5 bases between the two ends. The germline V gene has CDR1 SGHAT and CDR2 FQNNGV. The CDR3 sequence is CASSLISETQYF. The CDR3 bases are TGTGCCAGCAGCTTAATCTCAGAGACCCAGTACTTC.

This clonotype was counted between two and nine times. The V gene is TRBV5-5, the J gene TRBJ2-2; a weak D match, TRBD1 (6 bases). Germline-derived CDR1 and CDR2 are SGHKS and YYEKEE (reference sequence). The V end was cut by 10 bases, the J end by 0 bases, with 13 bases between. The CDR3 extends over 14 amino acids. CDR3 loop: CAGTRTANTGELFF. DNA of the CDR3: TGTGCCGGTACCCGGACAGCGAACACCGGGGAGCTGTTTTTT.

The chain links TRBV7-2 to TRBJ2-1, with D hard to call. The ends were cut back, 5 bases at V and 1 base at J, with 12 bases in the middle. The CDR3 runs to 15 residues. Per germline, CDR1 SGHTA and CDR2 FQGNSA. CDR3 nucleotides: TGTGCCAGCAGCCCTTTGAGCGAGTCCTACAATGAGCAGTTCTTC. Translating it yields CASSPLSESYNEQFF.

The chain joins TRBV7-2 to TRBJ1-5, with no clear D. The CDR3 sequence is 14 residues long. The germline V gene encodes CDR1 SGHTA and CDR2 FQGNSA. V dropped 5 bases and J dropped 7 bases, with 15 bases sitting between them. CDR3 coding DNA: TGTGCCAGCAGCCTTACAGACGGCCGCCAGCCCCAGCATTTT. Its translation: CASSLTDGRQPQHF.

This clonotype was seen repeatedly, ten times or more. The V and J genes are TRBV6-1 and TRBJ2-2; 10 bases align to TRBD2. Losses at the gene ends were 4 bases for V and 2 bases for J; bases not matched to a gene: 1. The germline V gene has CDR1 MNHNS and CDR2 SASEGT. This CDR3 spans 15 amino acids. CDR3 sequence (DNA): TGTGCCAGCAGTGGACTAGCGGGTAACACCGGGGAGCTGTTTTTT. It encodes CASSGLAGNTGELFF.

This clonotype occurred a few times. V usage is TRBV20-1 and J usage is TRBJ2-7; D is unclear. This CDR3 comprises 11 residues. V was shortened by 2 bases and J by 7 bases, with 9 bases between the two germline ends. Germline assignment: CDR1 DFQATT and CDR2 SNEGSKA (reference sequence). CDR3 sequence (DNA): TGCAGTGCTAGAAGATCCACAGAGCAGTACTTC. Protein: CSARRSTEQYF.

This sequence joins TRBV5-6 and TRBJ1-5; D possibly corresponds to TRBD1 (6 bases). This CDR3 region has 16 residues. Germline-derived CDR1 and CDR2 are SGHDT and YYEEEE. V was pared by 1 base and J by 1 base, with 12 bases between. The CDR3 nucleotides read TGTGCCAGCAGCTTGTACAGGGCGGGGAGCAATCAGCCCCAGCATTTT. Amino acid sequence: CASSLYRAGSNQPQHF.